This entry lists 26 T cell receptor beta chains sequenced from one sample in a study of pediatric ulcerative colitis. Assay used: immunoSEQ multiplex PCR; TCRdb lists only in-frame clones, some missing. The data contain 55,000 to 65,000 clones, 77% of them singletons. The specimen was blood. Receptors were obtained from a boy aged 5 to 17 with moderate ulcerative colitis.

The chain has TRBV9 and TRBJ2-2; D may correspond to TRBD1 or TRBD2 (6 bases each). Deletions cut 4 bases from V and 1 base from J, with 17 bases between. Germline CDR1 is SGDLS and CDR2 is YYNGEE. CDR3 length: 17 residues. This CDR3 is CASSPVGGGLNTGELFF. DNA of the CDR3: TGTGCCAGCAGCCCAGTAGGAGGGGGGTTGAACACCGGGGAGCTGTTTTTT.

The chain carries TRBV7-9 and TRBJ2-5; D is unclear. The CDR3 is 10 residues long. V shed 5 bases and J shed 3 bases, with 1 base lying between them. The germline gives CDR1 SEHNR, CDR2 FQNEAQ (reference sequence). CDR3 DNA: TGTGCCAGCAGCGAAGAGACCCAGTACTTC. Protein: CASSEETQYF.

This chain connects TRBV5-6 to TRBJ2-4; D could derive from TRBD1 or TRBD2 (6 bases each). CDR1 and CDR2 from the germline V gene are SGHDT and YYEEEE. This CDR3 has 18 residues. Trimming took 0 bases from V and 0 from J, leaving 16 bases between them. The CDR3 loop is CASSLAGGSTVAKNIQYF. The DNA for the CDR3 is TGTGCCAGCAGCTTGGCCGGGGGCTCCACCGTAGCCAAAAACATTCAGTACTTC.

This rearrangement joins TRBV5-1 to TRBJ2-1; TRBD2 aligns across 7 bases. V was clipped by 6 bases and J by 8 bases; unmatched bases: 11. This CDR3 contains 14 residues. The V gene's germline CDR1 is SGHRS and CDR2 YFSETQ. The CDR3 DNA reads as TGCGCCAGCACTCACGGGGGGTCTCCCCATGAGCAGTTCTTC. It specifies CASTHGGSPHEQFF.

The rearrangement joins TRBV13 to TRBJ2-2, with 10 positions matching TRBD2. This CDR3 has 16 residues. Germline trimming cut 5 bases from V and 2 bases from J; bases unmatched to any gene: 5. Germline CDR1 reads PRHDT; CDR2 reads FYEKMQ (reference sequence). The CDR3 sequence: CASSTWTSGNTGELFF. In nucleotides, the CDR3 is TGTGCCAGCAGCACCTGGACTAGCGGAAACACCGGGGAGCTGTTTTTT.

The chain employs TRBV5-5 and TRBJ1-5; D is ambiguous. Germline V gives CDR1 SGHKS, CDR2 YYEKEE (reference sequence). V lost 0 bases to trimming and J lost 2 bases, with 12 bases between them. This CDR3 is built from 16 residues. The CDR3 sequence: CASSLVRVWGNQPQHF. In DNA, the CDR3 is TGTGCCAGCAGCTTGGTAAGGGTCTGGGGCAATCAGCCCCAGCATTTT.

The V and J genes are TRBV27 and TRBJ1-1; D possibly corresponds to TRBD1 (5 bases). Trimming removed 3 bases from V and 3 bases from J, with 11 bases in between. Looked up from germline, CDR1 is MNHEY and CDR2 is SMNVEV (reference sequence). The CDR3 runs 14 residues. The chain's CDR3 is CASSFIMGDTEAFF. Here the CDR3 DNA reads TGTGCCAGCAGTTTCATAATGGGGGACACTGAAGCTTTCTTT.

The chain joins TRBV7-2 to TRBJ2-3; D unclear. V lost 5 bases and J 2 bases, leaving 8 bases between the germline ends. Germline assignment: CDR1 SGHTA and CDR2 FQGNSA. The CDR3 has 13 residues. CDR3 bases: TGTGCCAGCAGCGATTATTACACAGATACGCAGTATTTT. This gives the protein CASSDYYTDTQYF.

The V call is TRBV29-1, the J call TRBJ1-1; D gene unclear. V gave up 1 base and J gave up 0 bases, with 12 bases separating them. The V gene's germline CDR1 is SQVTM and CDR2 ANQGSEA. This CDR3 region has 15 residues. CDR3 residues: CSVEGAQGLNTEAFF. CDR3 bases: TGCAGCGTTGAAGGGGCTCAAGGGCTGAACACTGAAGCTTTCTTT.

The J gene is TRBJ1-2, the V gene TRBV5-6; D is undetermined. This CDR3 has 11 residues. Germline-derived CDR1 and CDR2 are SGHDT and YYEEEE. V was shortened by 4 bases and J by 8 bases, with 9 bases between the two germline ends. The chain's CDR3 is CASSGIWGYTF. CDR3 nucleotides: TGTGCCAGCAGCGGGATTTGGGGCTACACCTTC.

V is TRBV18 and J is TRBJ2-3; D is uncertain. V shed 1 base and J shed 4 bases, with 12 bases lying between them. The CDR3 consists of 15 residues. Germline V lookup: CDR1 KGHSH, CDR2 LQKENI. The CDR3 reads CASSPQPPTSDTQYF. CDR3 in DNA: TGTGCCAGCTCACCACAGCCCCCTACCTCAGATACGCAGTATTTT.

The V gene is TRBV25-1, the J gene TRBJ2-3; TRBD2 is a possible D gene (7 bases). Trimming removed 4 bases from V and 4 bases from J, with 24 bases in between. Germline V lookup: CDR1 MGHDK, CDR2 SYGVNS. The CDR3 has 18 residues. The DNA for the CDR3 is TGTGCCAGCAGTGTACCGCAGGGGAAGTGGGGGGGGGCAGATACGCAGTATTTT. It encodes CASSVPQGKWGGADTQYF.

The gene calls are TRBV5-6 and TRBJ1-4, with 9 bases identical to TRBD1. Trimming at V came to 6 bases and at J to 1 base, leaving 7 bases not matched to a gene. Germline CDR1 is SGHDT and CDR2 is YYEEEE. This CDR3 spans 16 amino acids. For the CDR3, the DNA is TGTGCCAGCACCACGATGGGACAGGGAACTAATGAAAAACTGTTTTTT. Its protein is CASTTMGQGTNEKLFF.

This chain connects TRBV9 to TRBJ1-6; D gene uncertain. Germline CDR1 SGDLS, CDR2 YYNGEE. V lost 0 bases to trimming and J lost 0 bases, with 10 bases between them. The CDR3 is 17 amino acids. DNA for the CDR3: TGTGCCAGCAGCGTAGATCCAGAGAGCTCCTATAATTCACCCCTCCACTTT. Protein product: CASSVDPESSYNSPLHF. The variable domain in full, completed from reference TRBV9 and TRBJ1-6, reads DSGVTQTPKHLITATGQRVTLRCSPRSGDLSVYWYQQSLDQGLQFLIQYYNGEERAKGNILERFSAQQFPDLHSELNLSSLELGDSALYFCASSVDPESSYNSPLHFGNGTRLTVT.

The CDR3 sequence: CASSILYEQYF. In DNA, the CDR3 is TGTGCCAGCAGCATCCTCTACGAGCAGTACTTC. The V and J genes are TRBV5-8 and TRBJ2-7; the D is unclear. The germline V and J ends were trimmed by 4 bases and 3 bases, with 5 bases remaining between them. This CDR3 spans 11 amino acids. CDR1 is SGHTS and CDR2 is YDEGEE in the germline V gene. Based on the CDR3 plus reference TRBV5-8 and TRBJ2-7, the full variable domain is EAGVTQSPTHLIKTRGQQATLRCSPISGHTSVYWYQQALGLGLQFLLWYDEGEERNRGNFPPRFSGRQFPNYSSELNVNALELEDSALYLCASSILYEQYFGPGTRLTVT.

The rearrangement uses TRBV5-4 and TRBJ1-3; D gene uncertain. V lost 0 bases and J 9 bases, leaving 16 bases between the germline ends. The CDR3 runs 15 residues. Looked up from germline, CDR1 is SGHNT and CDR2 is YYREEE (reference sequence). The CDR3 DNA follows: TGTGCCAGCAGCTTGGGGACGGACCATTTTCGCACCATATATTTT. Its protein is CASSLGTDHFRTIYF.

The V gene is TRBV2, the J gene TRBJ2-7; 7 bases align to TRBD2. The CDR3 extends over 19 amino acids. Germline CDR1 reads SNHLY; CDR2 reads FYNNEI. J lost 6 bases, V lost 2 bases, and 22 bases had no gene match. The CDR3 sequence is CASSERGGRVGPVRREQYF. The CDR3 DNA follows: TGTGCCAGCAGTGAACGGGGAGGGAGGGTTGGCCCGGTAAGACGCGAGCAGTACTTC. Drawing the rest from reference TRBV2 and TRBJ2-7, the complete variable domain is EPEVTQTPSHQVTQMGQEVILRCVPISNHLYFYWYRQILGQKVEFLVSFYNNEISEKSEIFDDQFSVERPDGSNFTLKIRSTKLEDSAMYFCASSERGGRVGPVRREQYFGPGTRLTVT.

The sample holds one count of this clone. This chain links TRBV25-1 with TRBJ1-4, with 10 bases identical to TRBD1. The CDR3 is made up of 17 amino acids. Looked up from germline, CDR1 is MGHDK and CDR2 is SYGVNS. The V and J ends lost 3 bases and 3 bases, in that order; junction bases with no gene match: 7. The CDR3: CASSDYDRGPANEKLFF. The CDR3, as DNA: TGTGCCAGCAGTGATTATGACAGGGGGCCGGCTAATGAAAAACTGTTTTTT.

This chain uses TRBV12-5 with TRBJ1-5, with a tentative D call TRBD1 (5 bases). Per the germline V gene, CDR1 is LGHNT and CDR2 is FRNRAP. This CDR3 spans 17 amino acids. V lost 3 bases and J lost 2, with 17 bases in between. CDR3 amino acids: CASGLRVAGSGNQPQHF. The CDR3 nucleotides are TGTGCTAGTGGTTTACGGGTGGCAGGGAGCGGCAATCAGCCCCAGCATTTT.

The chain links TRBV5-1 to TRBJ2-1; 11 positions match TRBD2. With V trimmed by 4 bases and J by 10 bases, 10 bases remained unmatched. The CDR3 sequence is 15 residues long. From germline, CDR1 is SGHRS and CDR2 YFSETQ. In nucleotides, the CDR3 is TGCGCCAGCAGCCCGTTAACTAGCGGGGGCCACGAGCAGTTCTTC. It codes for CASSPLTSGGHEQFF.

This chain uses TRBV11-2 with TRBJ2-5; the D is unclear. Trimming pared 4 bases from V and 4 bases from J, leaving 7 bases between. CDR3 length: 12 amino acids. The V gene's germline CDR1 is SGHAT and CDR2 FQNNGV. Here the CDR3 DNA reads TGTGCCAGCAGCTGGGAAACAGAGACCCAGTACTTC. Its translation is CASSWETETQYF. The variable domain in full, with the rest retrieved from reference TRBV11-2 and TRBJ2-5, is EAGVAQSPRYKIIEKRQSVAFWCNPISGHATLYWYQQILGQGPKLLIQFQNNGVVDDSQLPKDRFSAERLKGVDSTLKIQPAKLEDSAVYLCASSWETETQYFGPGTRLLVL.

The rearrangement links TRBV11-2 to TRBJ2-6; perhaps TRBD1 as D (5 bases). Between the trimmed V and J ends, which lost 5 bases and 0 bases, there was a span of 17 bases. The CDR3 length is 18 residues. The V gene's germline CDR1 is SGHAT and CDR2 FQNNGV. CDR3 loop: CASSPLEKGHSGANVLTF. In DNA form, the CDR3 reads TGTGCCAGCAGCCCACTCGAGAAGGGGCACTCTGGGGCCAACGTCCTGACTTTC. Drawing the rest from reference TRBV11-2 and TRBJ2-6, the complete variable domain is EAGVAQSPRYKIIEKRQSVAFWCNPISGHATLYWYQQILGQGPKLLIQFQNNGVVDDSQLPKDRFSAERLKGVDSTLKIQPAKLEDSAVYLCASSPLEKGHSGANVLTFGAGSRLTVL.

This chain uses TRBV18 with TRBJ1-4; D is undetermined. Germline CDR1 reads KGHSH; CDR2 reads LQKENI. The CDR3 is 15 amino acids. V lost 3 bases and J 0 bases, leaving 8 bases between the germline ends. The CDR3 loop reads CASSPRPATNEKLFF. CDR3 nucleotide sequence: TGTGCCAGCTCACCCCGCCCAGCAACTAATGAAAAACTGTTTTTT.

V usage is TRBV9 and J usage is TRBJ2-2; possibly TRBD1 for D (6 bases). Germline-derived CDR1 and CDR2 are SGDLS and YYNGEE. This CDR3 has 13 amino acids. The ends were cut back, 4 bases at V and 5 bases at J, with 9 bases in the middle. The CDR3 DNA is TGTGCCAGCAGCACCCAGGGGACCGGGGAGCTGTTTTTT. Protein sequence: CASSTQGTGELFF.

V is TRBV30 and J is TRBJ1-2; D is possibly TRBD1 (5 bases). The germline CDR1 and CDR2 sequences are GTSNPN and SVGIG (reference sequence). The CDR3 is 15 amino acids. Between the trimmed V and J ends, which lost 0 bases and 2 bases, there was a span of 13 bases. The CDR3, as DNA: TGTGCCTGGAGTGTTGGCAGGACAAGAAACTATGGCTACACCTTC. Translation gives CAWSVGRTRNYGYTF.

This clone appeared a few times. The rearrangement joins TRBV25-1 to TRBJ1-1, with D perhaps matching TRBD1 (5 bases). The CDR3 runs to 12 residues. V gave up 5 bases and J gave up 8 bases, with 12 bases separating them. Germline CDR1 is MGHDK and CDR2 is SYGVNS. Written as DNA, the CDR3 is TGTGCCAGCAGTCCACAGACAGAGGAAGCTTTCTTT. Translating gives CASSPQTEEAFF.